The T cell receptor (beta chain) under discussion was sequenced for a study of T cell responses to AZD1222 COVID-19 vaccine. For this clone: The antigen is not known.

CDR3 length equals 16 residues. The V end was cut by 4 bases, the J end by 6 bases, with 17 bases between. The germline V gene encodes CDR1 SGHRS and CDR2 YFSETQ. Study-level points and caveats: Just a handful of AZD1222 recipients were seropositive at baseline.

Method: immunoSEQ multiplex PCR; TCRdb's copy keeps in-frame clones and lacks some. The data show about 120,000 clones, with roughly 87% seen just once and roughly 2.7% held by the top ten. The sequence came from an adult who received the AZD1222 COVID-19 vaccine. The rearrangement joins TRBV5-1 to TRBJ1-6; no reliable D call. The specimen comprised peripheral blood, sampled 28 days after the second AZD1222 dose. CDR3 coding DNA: TGCGCCAGCAGCCCGGGCCGGCCGGCCCCTAATTCACCCCTCCACTTT. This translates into CASSPGRPAPNSPLHF.